This T cell receptor (beta chain) was sequenced for a study of cytomegalovirus exposure and HLA in healthy donors. General study points: The authors listed about 170 TCR beta chains as cytomegalovirus-associated.

The PCR used 60 Vbeta and 13 Jbeta primers. Sequencing used immunoSEQ multiplex PCR; TCRdb keeps in-frame clones, though not all of them. Seen here are 160,000 or so clones, about three quarters observed once, and the top ten hold under 4%. Concerning this clone itself: Antigen unknown.

The TCR comes from a middle-aged woman in good health and CMV-seronegative. Sequencing used PBMCs.

Written as DNA, the CDR3 is TGTGCCAGCAGCTTGGACAGGGCCACTGAAGCTTTCTTT. Residues: CASSLDRATEAFF. The chain employs TRBV5-6 and TRBJ1-1; D is possibly TRBD1 (6 bases). V lost 0 bases and J lost 4, with 7 bases in between. CDR3 length: 13 amino acids. Per germline, CDR1 SGHDT and CDR2 YYEEEE.